The 7 T cell receptor beta chains below come from one sample, sequenced in a study of tumor-infiltrating lymphocytes in primary liver carcinoma. The input was 500 ng total RNA; TCR beta cDNA was made from it with a constant-region primer. It was through three nested multiplex PCR rounds of slightly modified ARM-PCR that TCR beta libraries arose. Forward primers for TRBV1-TRBV30 and a C-beta reverse primer served the first two PCR rounds, at 10 cycles each. TCRdb re-analysed the multiplex PCR reads in MiXCR, keeping a single row per CDR3 protein. The profile shows around 170,000 distinct CDR3 sequences, about 60% of them singletons. Blood RNA was derived from unsorted whole blood, and germline DNA was extracted too. What was sequenced was peripheral blood. These receptor sequences come from a man aged 40-50 years with primary liver carcinoma and hepatitis B virus infection.

In its sample, this clonotype was seen many times. The genes are TRBV11-2 and TRBJ2-3; 9 bases are a match to TRBD2. CDR1 and CDR2 (germline): SGHAT, FQNNGV. The junction had 8 bases not matched to a gene; V was cut back by 5 bases and J by 5 bases. CDR3 size: 15 residues. CDR3 bases: TGTGCCAGCAGCCTAAGCGGGAGGTGGGGAGATACGCAGTATTTT. This gives the protein CASSLSGRWGDTQYF.

Notes on this clonotype: A read error is possible here, since a much larger clone lies one base away. This chain connects TRBV4-1 to TRBJ2-1, with TRBD2 as a possible D gene (6 bases). The germline gives CDR1 MGHRA, CDR2 YSYEKL. The CDR3 length is 16 residues. The CDR3 sequence is CASNQLAESSYNEQFF. The DNA for the CDR3 is TGCGCCAGCAACCAATTAGCGGAGAGCTCCTACAATGAGCAGTTCTTC.

Note on this clonotype: Compared with germline, one end of the junction differs, possibly owing to a read error. The chain carries TRBV6-2 or TRBV6-3 and TRBJ2-3; possible D gene TRBD2, 6 bases. This CDR3 spans 16 amino acids. Germline loops: CDR1 MNHEY, CDR2 SVGEGT. The CDR3 loop is CASRGAGRVRTDRQYF. The CDR3 region has the DNA TGTGCCAGCCGTGGCGCGGGACGGGTTCGAACAGATAGGCAGTATTTT.

Concerning this clonotype itself: It may be a read error: a sequence one base away is much more abundant. The V and J genes are TRBV10-3 and TRBJ1-2; no clear D gene. With 3 bases removed from V and 10 bases from J, the gap between germline ends came to 21 bases. The CDR3 is 15 amino acids. Germline assignment: CDR1 ENHRY and CDR2 SYGVKD. DNA for the CDR3: TGTGCCATCAGTGACCACCTCGTGGGGAAGGATGACTACACCTTC. It is translated as CAISDHLVGKDDYTF.

The chain has TRBV7-9 and TRBJ1-6, with unresolved D. The CDR3 has 13 residues. Trimming took off 5 bases at V and 12 bases at J, with 14 bases between the two ends. Germline V CDR1 and CDR2: SEHNR, FQNEAQ (reference sequence). CDR3 in amino acids: CASSEFLGRPLHF. The CDR3 DNA reads as TGTGCCAGCAGCGAATTCCTGGGGAGACCCCTCCACTTT.

This clonotype was detected a few times. V is TRBV12-3 or TRBV12-4 and J is TRBJ2-1; no firm D call. The CDR3 covers 13 residues. V lost 6 bases and J lost 8, with 14 bases in between. The CDR3 here is CASSQIELDEQFF. For the CDR3, the DNA is TGTGCCAGCAGCCAAATAGAATTAGATGAGCAGTTCTTC.

The chain employs TRBV19 and TRBJ2-2; D remains ambiguous. V was clipped by 3 bases and J by 0 bases, with 5 bases between them. CDR3 length: 14 amino acids. CDR1 and CDR2 (germline): LNHDA, SQIVND (reference sequence). DNA of the CDR3: TGTGCCAGTAGTATGCTGACGAACACCGGGGAGCTGTTTTTT. Translation: CASSMLTNTGELFF.